The clone carrying this TCR beta chain was recorded a few times. Its cognate antigen is unknown. Here immunoSEQ multiplex PCR was the method, and the copy in TCRdb shows in-frame clones only, minus some. The top ten hold around 20% of the sample, which has about 59,000 clones, roughly 90% seen once. CDR1 SGHNT and CDR2 YYREEE come from the germline V gene (reference sequence). The CDR3 extends over 15 amino acids. With 7 bases clipped from V and 2 bases from J, the junction kept 7 bases outside the gene matches. This specimen comes from a study of T cells in localized non-small cell lung cancer. Notes on the study in general: The greatest T cell clonality was found in uninvolved adjacent lung (higher than in tumor). The appearance of a median approximately 57 of the top 100 tumor clones was seen in adjacent lung.

V gene TRBV5-4 combines with J gene TRBJ2-5, with 11 bases lining up with TRBD2. This specimen consisted of peripheral blood, obtained before any cancer treatment. The sequence was collected from a man aged 35 to 69 with stage I squamous cell lung carcinoma. The CDR3 DNA is TGTGCCAGCGCCTTAGGGACTAGCGGACAAGAGACCCAGTACTTC. This translates into CASALGTSGQETQYF.